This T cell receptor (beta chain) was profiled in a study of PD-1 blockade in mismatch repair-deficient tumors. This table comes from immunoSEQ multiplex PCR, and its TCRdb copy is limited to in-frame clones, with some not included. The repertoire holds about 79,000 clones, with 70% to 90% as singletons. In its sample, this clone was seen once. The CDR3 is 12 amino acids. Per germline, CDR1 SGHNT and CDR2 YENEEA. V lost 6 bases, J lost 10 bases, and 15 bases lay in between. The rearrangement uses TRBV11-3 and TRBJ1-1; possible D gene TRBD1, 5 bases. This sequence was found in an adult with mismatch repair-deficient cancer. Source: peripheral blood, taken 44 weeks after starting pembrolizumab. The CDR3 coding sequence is TGTGCCAGCAGTCTCCGGAATGGGGGAGCTTTCTTT. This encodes CASSLRNGGAFF.